Below are 32 T cell receptor beta chains sequenced from a single sample in a study of T cells in Graves' hyperthyroidism and ophthalmopathy (dated by TCRdb to between 2018 and 2020). To prepare the library, multiplex PCR was applied. The run used an Illumina HiSeq 2000. TCR beta CDR3 regions were amplified from RNA transcripts. A first-round RT-PCR of the TCR CDR3 used the HTBI primer set with the Qiagen OneStep RT-PCR kit. TCRdb reran the public reads through fastp at Q25 and MiXCR, keeping productive beta chains. All rows with the same CDR3 protein become a single entry with the most common DNA and genes. For this sample the table gives fewer than 250,000 distinct CDR3 sequences, of which approximately 23% were detected only once. The ten largest clones take up around 32% of the sample. Material for sequencing was blood. These receptors originate from a woman aged 40-49 years with Graves' ophthalmopathy.

The sample holds a few counts of this clonotype. A much larger clone lies one base from this, so it may be a read error. The rearrangement links TRBV20-1 to TRBJ1-1; D call uncertain. Germline loops: CDR1 DFQATT, CDR2 SNEGSKA (reference sequence). This CDR3 contains 12 residues. Trimming pared 6 bases from V and 3 bases from J, leaving 11 bases between. The CDR3 nucleotides are TGCAGTGCCAACACGGGGTACACTGAAGCTTTCTTT. As protein: CSANTGYTEAFF.

This clonotype showed up many times. The chain combines TRBV2 with TRBJ2-5; TRBD1 matches at 7 bases. The CDR3 is 16 residues long. Trimming cost V 4 bases and J 4 bases; bases outside gene matches: 12. Germline values: CDR1 SNHLY, CDR2 FYNNEI. The CDR3 is CASSAGRAAGGETQYF. The CDR3 nucleotides read TGTGCCAGCAGTGCCGGGCGGGCCGCAGGGGGAGAGACCCAGTACTTC.

The CDR3 sequence is CSARVLAEETQYF. The DNA of the CDR3 is TGCAGTGCTAGAGTTCTAGCGGAAGAGACCCAGTACTTC. V and J are TRBV20-1 and TRBJ2-5; 7 nucleotides match TRBD2. The length of the CDR3 is 13 residues. After removal of 1 base from V and 3 bases from J, the junction contained 2 bases not matched to a gene. The germline V gene has CDR1 DFQATT and CDR2 SNEGSKA (reference sequence).

This clonotype was observed at least ten times. The chain employs TRBV3-1 and TRBJ1-1; unclear D gene. This CDR3 region has 12 residues. V was pared by 4 bases and J by 5 bases, with 8 bases between. Germline CDR1 and CDR2: LGHDT and YNNKEL (reference sequence). The CDR3 sequence: CASSRSGTEAFF. The CDR3 bases are TGTGCCAGCAGCCGGTCGGGGACTGAAGCTTTCTTT.

This chain connects TRBV12-3 or TRBV12-4 to TRBJ1-1; possible D gene TRBD1, 6 bases. Deletions cut 4 bases from V and 0 bases from J, with 15 bases between. CDR3 length: 16 amino acids. The CDR3 sequence: CASSSQRTAMNTEAFF. The CDR3 DNA follows: TGTGCCAGCAGTTCACAAAGGACAGCGATGAACACTGAAGCTTTCTTT.

Many counts were recorded for this clonotype. The chain is built from TRBV3-1 and TRBJ1-2, with D possibly matching TRBD1 (6 bases). Germline CDR1 LGHDT, CDR2 YNNKEL (reference sequence). The CDR3 extends over 13 amino acids. V shed 2 bases and J shed 4 bases, with 8 bases lying between them. DNA for the CDR3: TGTGCCAGCAGCCAAACAGGGTCCTATGGCTACACCTTC. Encoded protein: CASSQTGSYGYTF.

The table lists this clonotype with many counts. DNA of the CDR3: TGCAGTGTGCTTGACTATGGCTACACCTTC. This sequence encodes CSVLDYGYTF. V usage is TRBV20-1 and J usage is TRBJ1-2; D unclear. V was shortened by 7 bases and J by 3 bases, with 6 bases between the two germline ends. Germline CDR1 DFQATT, CDR2 SNEGSKA (reference sequence). The CDR3 runs to 10 residues.

This chain uses TRBV7-6 with TRBJ2-7, with 7 positions matching TRBD2. The CDR3 sequence is 16 residues long. The ends lost 5 bases at V and 3 bases at J; junction bases unmatched: 13. In germline, CDR1 is SGHVS, CDR2 FNYEAQ. The CDR3 DNA reads as TGTGCCAGCAGCCTCTCGGAGTGGGGAGGGGACTACGAGCAGTACTTC. It specifies CASSLSEWGGDYEQYF. The complete variable domain, with remaining parts taken from reference TRBV7-6 and TRBJ2-7, reads GAGVSQSPRYKVTKRGQDVALRCDPISGHVSLYWYRQALGQGPEFLTYFNYEAQQDKSGLPNDRFSAERPEGSISTLTIQRTEQRDSAMYRCASSLSEWGGDYEQYFGPGTRLTVT.

To note about this clonotype: A junction boundary mismatches the germline segment, possibly from a read error. The chain links TRBV6-1 to TRBJ1-2; D is unclear. This CDR3 has 11 residues. The germline CDR1 and CDR2 sequences are MNHNS and SASEGT. Written as DNA, the CDR3 is TGTGCCAGCAGCGAGGCCTTGAGGCACATCTTC. Translating it yields CASSEALRHIF.

The chain combines TRBV27 with TRBJ2-7, with 8 bases identical to TRBD1. V lost 3 bases and J lost 4; bases outside the gene matches: 11. Per the germline V gene, CDR1 is MNHEY and CDR2 is SMNVEV (reference sequence). The CDR3 has 16 residues. CDR3 bases: TGTGCCAGCAGTTTTGGCGGTACTCAGGGGGCGTACGAGCAGTACTTC. Protein product: CASSFGGTQGAYEQYF.

This clonotype was counted at least ten times. The V and J genes are TRBV28 and TRBJ1-1; D gene uncertain. CDR3 length: 15 amino acids. The germline V gene has CDR1 MDHEN and CDR2 SYDVKM. Trimming shortened V by 5 bases and J by 0 bases, and 13 bases separated the two germline ends. The CDR3 loop reads CASSPTSTMNTEAFF. The CDR3 DNA sequence: TGTGCCAGCAGTCCGACTAGCACCATGAACACTGAAGCTTTCTTT.

This clonotype was recorded at least ten times. This chain connects TRBV7-9 to TRBJ1-3; no clear D. The V gene's germline CDR1 is SEHNR and CDR2 FQNEAQ (reference sequence). The CDR3 has 12 residues. Trimming left V 5 bases short and J 0 bases short, with 2 bases between. The CDR3 protein is CASSHSGNTIYF. The DNA of the CDR3 is TGTGCCAGCAGCCACTCTGGAAACACCATATATTTT. The whole variable domain, filled in from reference TRBV7-9 and TRBJ1-3, reads DTGVSQNPRHKITKRGQNVTFRCDPISEHNRLYWYRQTLGQGPEFLTYFQNEAQLEKSRLLSDRFSAERPKGSFSTLEIQRTEQGDSAMYLCASSHSGNTIYFGEGSWLTVV.

CDR3 sequence: CASSYSYSGTNTGELFF. Here the CDR3 DNA reads TGTGCCAGCAGTTACTCGTACAGCGGAACAAACACCGGGGAGCTGTTTTTT. The genes are TRBV6-5 and TRBJ2-2; D is possibly TRBD2 (5 bases). Germline CDR1 MNHEY, CDR2 SVGAGI. V lost 0 bases, J lost 2 bases, and 13 bases lay in between. The CDR3 is 17 amino acids.

The sample holds many counts of this clonotype. The rearrangement uses TRBV28 and TRBJ1-1; 8 bases are a match to TRBD1. CDR3 length equals 16 residues. Trimming removed 7 bases from V and 0 bases from J; junction bases left unmatched: 10. The germline V gene has CDR1 MDHEN and CDR2 SYDVKM. CDR3 nucleotides: TGTGCCAGCAATCCAATCTCGACAGGGGTGAACACTGAAGCTTTCTTT. Amino acids: CASNPISTGVNTEAFF.

The genes are TRBV6-1 and TRBJ1-1; D remains ambiguous. CDR1 is MNHNS, CDR2 SASEGT, per germline. The V end was cut by 6 bases, the J end by 0 bases, with 17 bases between. The CDR3 contains 16 residues. The CDR3 DNA is TGTGCCAGCAGCCCCGGGGTACTGCTCATGAACACTGAAGCTTTCTTT. It encodes CASSPGVLLMNTEAFF.

This clonotype was recorded at least ten times. This chain connects TRBV7-9 to TRBJ2-5; D possibly corresponds to TRBD2 (5 bases). V lost 2 bases and J 7 bases, leaving 14 bases between the germline ends. Germline CDR1 reads SEHNR; CDR2 reads FQNEAQ (reference sequence). This CDR3 is 14 amino acids long. The CDR3 DNA reads as TGTGCCAGCAGCTTACAAGGAGGTCGTAGGACCCAGTACTTC. The encoded protein is CASSLQGGRRTQYF.

Many counts were recorded for this clonotype. The chain uses TRBV6-2 or TRBV6-3 and TRBJ2-2; D might be TRBD2 (6 bases). CDR3 length: 15 amino acids. CDR1 MNHEY and CDR2 SVGEGT come from the germline V gene. The germline V and J ends were trimmed by 7 bases and 3 bases, with 15 bases remaining between them. The CDR3 reads CASNDGRWDTGELFF. As DNA, the CDR3 is TGTGCCAGCAACGACGGGAGATGGGACACCGGGGAGCTGTTTTTT.

Many counts were recorded for this clonotype. The chain recombines TRBV6-1 with TRBJ1-3; the D gene is possibly TRBD1 (5 bases). There are 15 residues in the CDR3. V lost 5 bases and J lost 3, with 14 bases in between. In germline, CDR1 is MNHNS, CDR2 SASEGT. The CDR3: CASSQRGSYGNTIYF. The CDR3 DNA reads TGTGCCAGCAGTCAAAGGGGCTCATATGGAAACACCATATATTTT.

This clonotype occurred many times. This sequence joins TRBV30 and TRBJ1-6, with 9 bases aligning to TRBD1. Germline V CDR1 and CDR2: GTSNPN, SVGIG (reference sequence). The V and J ends lost 1 base and 10 bases, in that order; junction bases with no gene match: 5. This CDR3 region has 14 residues. DNA for the CDR3: TGTGCCTGGAGTGGAACAGGGGGCGAATCACCCCTCCACTTT. Its protein product is CAWSGTGGESPLHF.

This clonotype showed up many times. The CDR3 bases are TGTGCCAGCAGTTACTCTCCAGGGTCTAATCAGCCCCAGCATTTT. The encoded protein is CASSYSPGSNQPQHF. The J gene is TRBJ1-5, the V gene TRBV6-5, with a tentative D call TRBD1 (5 bases). Trimming removed 0 bases from V and 4 bases from J, with 10 bases in between. The CDR3 totals 15 residues. Germline V CDR1 and CDR2: MNHEY, SVGAGI.

The J gene is TRBJ2-7, the V gene TRBV12-3 or TRBV12-4; 13 nucleotides match TRBD2. CDR3 length: 16 residues. V was pared by 7 bases and J by 7 bases, with 13 bases of the junction left unmatched. The CDR3 DNA reads as TGTGCCAGCAAGCACCTGGGACTAGCGGGGACCGGGGAGCAGTACTTC. It encodes CASKHLGLAGTGEQYF.

This clonotype was seen ten or more times. This may be a read error: a much more frequent sequence differs by one nucleotide. CDR3 amino acids: CASSPPNIMNTGAFF. CDR3 DNA sequence: TGTGCCAGCAGCCCACCTAATATCATGAACACTGGAGCTTTCTTT. The gene calls are TRBV28 and TRBJ1-1; D not certain. The CDR3 is made up of 15 amino acids. From germline, CDR1 is MDHEN and CDR2 SYDVKM.

This clonotype was observed at least ten times. The chain uses TRBV6-1 and TRBJ2-2, with D perhaps TRBD1 (5 bases). This CDR3 spans 13 amino acids. Germline CDR1 MNHNS, CDR2 SASEGT. V was trimmed by 6 bases and J by 7 bases, leaving 12 bases between them. The CDR3: CASRAQAIGELFF. In DNA, the CDR3 is TGTGCCAGCAGGGCACAGGCGATCGGGGAGCTGTTTTTT.

This clonotype appeared many times. The rearrangement joins TRBV6-4 to TRBJ2-2; D is possibly TRBD2 (6 bases). The V end was cut by 5 bases, the J end by 2 bases, with 12 bases between. Germline V gene lookup returns CDR1 MRHNA and CDR2 SNTAGT. CDR3 length equals 15 residues. For the CDR3, the DNA is TGTGCCAGCAGTCCCTTTGGGACTAACACCGGGGAGCTGTTTTTT. It specifies CASSPFGTNTGELFF.

Many counts were recorded for this clonotype. The chain has TRBV6-5 and TRBJ1-2, with 7 bases fitting TRBD1. V lost 4 bases, J lost 3 bases, and 8 bases stayed unmatched. Per germline, CDR1 MNHEY and CDR2 SVGAGI. CDR3 length equals 15 residues. CDR3 region: CASSSPGTAYYGYTF. CDR3 nucleotides: TGTGCCAGCAGTTCCCCAGGGACAGCTTACTATGGCTACACCTTC.

This clonotype was recorded at least ten times. The chain uses TRBV29-1 and TRBJ1-2; 8 bases match TRBD1. This CDR3 spans 14 amino acids. Germline V CDR1 and CDR2: SQVTM, ANQGSEA. Trimming at V came to 4 bases and at J to 0 bases, leaving 4 bases not matched to a gene. Here the CDR3 reads CSVATGQANYGYTF. The CDR3 bases are TGCAGCGTTGCCACGGGACAGGCTAACTATGGCTACACCTTC.

This clonotype was found many times. The chain recombines TRBV18 with TRBJ1-1; D is undetermined. The CDR3 is 13 residues long. From germline, CDR1 is KGHSH and CDR2 LQKENI. Trimming removed 2 bases from V and 9 bases from J, with 13 bases in between. CDR3 loop: CASSPTQGEKAFF. CDR3 DNA sequence: TGTGCCAGCTCACCAACTCAAGGCGAGAAAGCTTTCTTT.

This clonotype was counted many times. This chain joins TRBV20-1 and TRBJ1-5; TRBD1 agrees at 9 bases. The junction had 7 bases not matched to a gene; V was cut back by 6 bases and J by 7 bases. CDR3 size: 13 residues. CDR1 is DFQATT and CDR2 is SNEGSKA in the germline V gene (reference sequence). The CDR3 DNA sequence: TGCAGTGCAAAGACAGGGGGGGAACAGCCCCAGCATTTT. It encodes CSAKTGGEQPQHF.

This clonotype was seen at least ten times. This chain connects TRBV30 to TRBJ1-5; D is undetermined. With 3 bases removed from V and 3 bases from J, the gap between germline ends came to 6 bases. In germline, CDR1 is GTSNPN, CDR2 SVGIG (reference sequence). The CDR3 covers 12 residues. CDR3 loop: CAWSSNNQPQHF. DNA of the CDR3: TGTGCCTGGAGCTCTAACAATCAGCCCCAGCATTTT.

This clonotype was counted at least ten times. CDR3 coding DNA: TGTGCCAGCATCCCCGGGACACGCGACTATGGCTACACCTTC. Translating it yields CASIPGTRDYGYTF. The gene calls are TRBV6-5 and TRBJ1-2, with TRBD1 as a possible D gene (6 bases). This CDR3 contains 14 residues. With 7 bases removed from V and 3 bases from J, the gap between germline ends came to 15 bases. Germline CDR1 MNHEY, CDR2 SVGAGI.

This clonotype has a count of ten or more. CDR3 coding DNA: TGTGCCAGCAGCTCGGACAGCGCCGCGGGTGGCTACACCTTC. Translation gives CASSSDSAAGGYTF. V and J are TRBV7-2 and TRBJ1-2; a weak D match, TRBD1 (6 bases). The germline V and J ends were trimmed by 4 bases and 7 bases, with 16 bases remaining between them. Germline CDR1 and CDR2: SGHTA and FQGNSA. The CDR3 is 14 residues long.

Many counts were recorded for this clonotype. The V and J genes are TRBV20-1 and TRBJ2-7, with 8 bases that match TRBD1. This CDR3 comprises 15 residues. CDR1 DFQATT and CDR2 SNEGSKA come from the germline V gene (reference sequence). V was clipped by 6 bases and J by 3 bases; unmatched bases: 13. CDR3 residues: CSANEGTGGGYEQYF. The CDR3 region has the DNA TGCAGTGCAAATGAGGGGACAGGTGGAGGCTACGAGCAGTACTTC.